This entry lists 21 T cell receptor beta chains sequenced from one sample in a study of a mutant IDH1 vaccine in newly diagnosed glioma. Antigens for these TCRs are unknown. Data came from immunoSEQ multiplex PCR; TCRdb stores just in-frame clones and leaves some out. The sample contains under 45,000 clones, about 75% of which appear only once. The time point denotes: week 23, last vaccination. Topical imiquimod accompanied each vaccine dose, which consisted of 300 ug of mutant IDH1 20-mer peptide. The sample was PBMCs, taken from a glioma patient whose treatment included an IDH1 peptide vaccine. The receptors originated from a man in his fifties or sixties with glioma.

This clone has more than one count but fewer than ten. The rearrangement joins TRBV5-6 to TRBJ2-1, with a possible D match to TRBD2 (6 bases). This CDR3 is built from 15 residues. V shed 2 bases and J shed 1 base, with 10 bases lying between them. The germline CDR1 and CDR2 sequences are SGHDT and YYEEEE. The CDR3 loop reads CASSFGGRSYNEQFF. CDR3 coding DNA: TGTGCCAGCAGCTTCGGGGGAAGGTCCTACAATGAGCAGTTCTTC.

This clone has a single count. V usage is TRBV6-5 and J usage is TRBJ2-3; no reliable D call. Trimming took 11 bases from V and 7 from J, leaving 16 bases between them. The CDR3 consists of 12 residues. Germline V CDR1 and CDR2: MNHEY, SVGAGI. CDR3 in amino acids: CAAANTPHTQYF. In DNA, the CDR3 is TGTGCCGCAGCGAATACCCCCCATACGCAGTATTTT.

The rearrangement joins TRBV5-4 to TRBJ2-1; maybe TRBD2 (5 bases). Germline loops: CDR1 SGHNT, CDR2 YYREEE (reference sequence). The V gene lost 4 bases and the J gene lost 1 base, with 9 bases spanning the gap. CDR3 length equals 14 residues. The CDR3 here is CASSRGQSYNEQFF. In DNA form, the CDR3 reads TGTGCCAGCAGCCGAGGGCAATCCTACAATGAGCAGTTCTTC.

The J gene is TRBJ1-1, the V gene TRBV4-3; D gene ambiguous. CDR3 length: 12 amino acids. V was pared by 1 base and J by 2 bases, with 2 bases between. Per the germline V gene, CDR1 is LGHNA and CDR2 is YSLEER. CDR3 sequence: CASSQGNTEAFF. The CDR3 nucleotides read TGCGCCAGCAGCCAAGGCAACACTGAAGCTTTCTTT.

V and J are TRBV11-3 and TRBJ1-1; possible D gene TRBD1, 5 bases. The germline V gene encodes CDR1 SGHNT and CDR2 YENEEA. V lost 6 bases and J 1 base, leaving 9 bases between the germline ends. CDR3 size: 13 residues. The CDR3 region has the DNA TGTGCCAGCAGTCCCGGACAGAACACTGAAGCTTTCTTT. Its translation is CASSPGQNTEAFF.

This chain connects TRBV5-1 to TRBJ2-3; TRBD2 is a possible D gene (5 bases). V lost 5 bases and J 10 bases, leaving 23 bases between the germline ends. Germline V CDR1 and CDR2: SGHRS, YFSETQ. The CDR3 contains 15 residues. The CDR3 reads CASSSRGPPSYAQYF. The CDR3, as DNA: TGCGCCAGCAGTTCTAGAGGGCCCCCAAGTTACGCGCAGTATTTT.

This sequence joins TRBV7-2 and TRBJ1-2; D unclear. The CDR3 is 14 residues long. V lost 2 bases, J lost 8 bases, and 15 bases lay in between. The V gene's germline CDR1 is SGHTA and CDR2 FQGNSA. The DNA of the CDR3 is TGTGCCAGCAGCTTACATGAGGGTGCGTCAGGCTACACCTTC. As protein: CASSLHEGASGYTF.

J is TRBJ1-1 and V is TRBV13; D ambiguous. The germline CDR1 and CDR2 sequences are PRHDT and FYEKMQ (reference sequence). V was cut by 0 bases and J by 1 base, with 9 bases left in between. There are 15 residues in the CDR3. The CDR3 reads CASSLGAGWNTEAFF. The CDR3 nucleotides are TGTGCCAGCAGCTTAGGGGCCGGGTGGAACACTGAAGCTTTCTTT.

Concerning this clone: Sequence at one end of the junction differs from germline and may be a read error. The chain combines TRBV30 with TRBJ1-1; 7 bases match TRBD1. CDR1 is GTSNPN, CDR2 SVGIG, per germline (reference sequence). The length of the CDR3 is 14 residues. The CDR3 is CAWKHPGQLTGAFF. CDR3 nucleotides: TGTGCCTGGAAGCATCCGGGACAGTTAACTGGAGCTTTCTTT. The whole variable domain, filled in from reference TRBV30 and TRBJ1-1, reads SQTIHQWPATLVQPVGSPLSLECTVEGTSNPNLYWYRQAAGRGLQLLFYSVGIGQISSEVPQNLSASRPQDRQFILSSKKLLLSDSGFYLCAWKHPGQLTGAFFGQGTRLTVV.

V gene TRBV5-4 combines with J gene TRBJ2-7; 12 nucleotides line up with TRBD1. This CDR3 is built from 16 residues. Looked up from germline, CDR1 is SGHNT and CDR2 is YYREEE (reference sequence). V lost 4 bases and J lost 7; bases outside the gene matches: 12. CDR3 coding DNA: TGTGCCAGCAGCCAGGGACAGGGGGCGATGCCTCGAGAGCAGTACTTC. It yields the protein CASSQGQGAMPREQYF.

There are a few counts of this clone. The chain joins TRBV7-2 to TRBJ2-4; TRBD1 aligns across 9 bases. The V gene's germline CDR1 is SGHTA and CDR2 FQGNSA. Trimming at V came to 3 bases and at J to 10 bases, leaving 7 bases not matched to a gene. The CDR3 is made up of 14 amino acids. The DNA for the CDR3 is TGTGCCAGCAGCTTGGGGACAGGGAATGGGATTCAGTACTTC. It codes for CASSLGTGNGIQYF.

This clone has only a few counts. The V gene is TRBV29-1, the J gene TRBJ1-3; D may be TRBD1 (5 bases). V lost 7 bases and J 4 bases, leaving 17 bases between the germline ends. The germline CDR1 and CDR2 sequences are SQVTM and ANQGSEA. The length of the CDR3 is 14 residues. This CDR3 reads CSAGGREKGNTIYF. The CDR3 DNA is TGCAGCGCTGGAGGCAGGGAGAAGGGAAACACCATATATTTT.

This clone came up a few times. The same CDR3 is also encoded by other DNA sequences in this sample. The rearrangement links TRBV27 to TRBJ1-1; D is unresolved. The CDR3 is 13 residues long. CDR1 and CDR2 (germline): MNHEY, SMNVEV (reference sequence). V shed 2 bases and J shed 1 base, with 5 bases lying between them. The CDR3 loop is CASSLGRNTEAFF. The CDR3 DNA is TGTGCCAGCAGTTTAGGTAGGAACACTGAAGCTTTCTTT.

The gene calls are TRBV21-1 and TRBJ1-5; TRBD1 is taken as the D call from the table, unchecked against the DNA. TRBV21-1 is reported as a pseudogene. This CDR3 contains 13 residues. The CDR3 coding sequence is TGTGCCAGCGCCGACAGGTGGTATCAGCCCCAGCATTTT. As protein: CASADRWYQPQHF.

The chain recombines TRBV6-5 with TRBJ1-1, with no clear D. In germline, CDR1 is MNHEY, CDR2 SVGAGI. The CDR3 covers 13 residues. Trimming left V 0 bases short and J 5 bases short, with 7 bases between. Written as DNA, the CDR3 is TGTGCCAGCAGTTACTCGATAGGGACTGAAGCTTTCTTT. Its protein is CASSYSIGTEAFF.

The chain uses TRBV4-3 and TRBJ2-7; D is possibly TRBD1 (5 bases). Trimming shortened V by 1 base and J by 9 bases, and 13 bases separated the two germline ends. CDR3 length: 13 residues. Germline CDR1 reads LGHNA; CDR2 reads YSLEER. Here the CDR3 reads CASSQGGASGQYF. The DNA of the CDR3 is TGCGCCAGCAGCCAAGGGGGCGCATCAGGGCAGTACTTC.

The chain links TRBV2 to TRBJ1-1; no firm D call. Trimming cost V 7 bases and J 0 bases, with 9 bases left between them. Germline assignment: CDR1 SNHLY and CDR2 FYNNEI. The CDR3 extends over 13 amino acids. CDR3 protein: CASMRSMNTEAFF. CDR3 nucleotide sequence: TGTGCCAGCATGAGGTCGATGAACACTGAAGCTTTCTTT.

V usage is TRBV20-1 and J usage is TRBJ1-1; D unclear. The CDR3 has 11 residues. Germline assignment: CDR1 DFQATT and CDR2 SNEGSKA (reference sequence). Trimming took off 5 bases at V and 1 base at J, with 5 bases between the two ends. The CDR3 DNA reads TGCAGTGCTCCAGAGAACACTGAAGCTTTCTTT. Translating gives CSAPENTEAFF.

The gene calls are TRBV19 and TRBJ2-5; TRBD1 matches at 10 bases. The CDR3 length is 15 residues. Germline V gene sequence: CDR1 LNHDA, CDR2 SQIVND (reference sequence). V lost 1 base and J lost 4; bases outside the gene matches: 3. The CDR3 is CASSIGTGGPETQYF. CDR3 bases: TGTGCCAGTAGTATAGGGACAGGGGGTCCAGAGACCCAGTACTTC.

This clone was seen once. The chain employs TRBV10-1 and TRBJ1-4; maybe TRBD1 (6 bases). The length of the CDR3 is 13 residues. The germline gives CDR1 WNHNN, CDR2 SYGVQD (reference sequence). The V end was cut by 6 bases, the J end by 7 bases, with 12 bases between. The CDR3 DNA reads TGCGCCAGCAGGGGGGAAGGGGGTGAAAAACTGTTTTTT. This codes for CASRGEGGEKLFF.

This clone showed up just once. The CDR3 DNA is TGTGCCAGCAGCTTCTCTTTCGGGGAGACCCAGTACTTC. Amino acids: CASSFSFGETQYF. V and J are TRBV5-4 and TRBJ2-5; D remains ambiguous. V lost 2 bases and J 5 bases, leaving 10 bases between the germline ends. The CDR3 runs to 13 residues. Germline CDR1 and CDR2: SGHNT and YYREEE (reference sequence).